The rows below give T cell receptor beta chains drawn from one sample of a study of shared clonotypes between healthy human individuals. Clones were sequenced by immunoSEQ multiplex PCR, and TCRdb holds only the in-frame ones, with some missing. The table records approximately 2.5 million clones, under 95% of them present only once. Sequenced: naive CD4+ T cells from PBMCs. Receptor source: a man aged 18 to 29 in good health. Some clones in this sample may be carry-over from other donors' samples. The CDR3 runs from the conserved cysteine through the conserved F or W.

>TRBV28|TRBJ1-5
CASRGGTGRSNQPQHF
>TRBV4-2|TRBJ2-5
CASSQERIQGQETQYF
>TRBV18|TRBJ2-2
CASSPPMGTGGELFF
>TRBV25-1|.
CASSALETRGRDEQYF
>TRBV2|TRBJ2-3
CATTIGTSGQYF
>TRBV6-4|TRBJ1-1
CASSDHGGQGTEAFF
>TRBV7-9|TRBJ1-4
CASRPELTNEKLFF
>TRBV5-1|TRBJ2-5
CATNSGTEETQYF
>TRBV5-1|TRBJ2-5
CASSLLGQSQETQYF
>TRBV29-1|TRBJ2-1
CSAPVRTGGGNEQFF
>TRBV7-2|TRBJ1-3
CASSYQTGTSGNTIYF